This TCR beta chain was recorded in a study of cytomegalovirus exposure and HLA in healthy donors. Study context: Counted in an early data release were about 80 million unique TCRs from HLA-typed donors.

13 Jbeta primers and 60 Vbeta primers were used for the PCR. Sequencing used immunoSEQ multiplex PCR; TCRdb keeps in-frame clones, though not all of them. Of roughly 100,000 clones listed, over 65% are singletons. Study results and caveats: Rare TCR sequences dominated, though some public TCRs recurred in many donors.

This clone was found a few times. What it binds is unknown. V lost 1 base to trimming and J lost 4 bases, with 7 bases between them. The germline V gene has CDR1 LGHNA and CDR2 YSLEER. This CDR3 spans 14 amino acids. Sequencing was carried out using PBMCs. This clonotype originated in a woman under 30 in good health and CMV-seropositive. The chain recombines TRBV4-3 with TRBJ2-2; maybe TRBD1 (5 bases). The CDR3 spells CASSQGQSTGELFF. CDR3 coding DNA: TGCGCCAGCAGCCAAGGACAGTCCACCGGGGAGCTGTTTTTT.